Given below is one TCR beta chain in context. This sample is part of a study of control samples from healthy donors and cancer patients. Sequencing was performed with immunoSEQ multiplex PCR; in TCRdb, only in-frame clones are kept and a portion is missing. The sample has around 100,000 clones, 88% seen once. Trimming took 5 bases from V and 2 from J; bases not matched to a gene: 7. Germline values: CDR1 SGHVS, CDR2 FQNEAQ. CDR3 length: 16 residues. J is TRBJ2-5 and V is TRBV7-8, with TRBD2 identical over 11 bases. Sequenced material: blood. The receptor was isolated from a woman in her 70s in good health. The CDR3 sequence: CASSRGLAGVQETQYF. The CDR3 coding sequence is TGTGCCAGCAGCCGTGGACTAGCGGGCGTTCAAGAGACCCAGTACTTC.